This T cell receptor beta chain derives from a study of lymphopenia after photon versus proton radiotherapy. Findings and limits, study-wide: After lymphocyte nadir, photon-treated repertoires showed oligoclonal expansion, especially CD8+ Temra.

This clone has a single count. Its antigen is unknown. TCRdb's copy holds only in-frame clones and misses some; the assay was immunoSEQ multiplex PCR. The data hold roughly 61,000 clones, with 87% observed a single time. Germline assignment: CDR1 MNHEY and CDR2 SVGAGI. The CDR3 runs 15 residues. Trimming removed 2 bases from V and 5 bases from J; junction bases left unmatched: 5. The sequenced sample was peripheral blood, obtained from a patient treated with proton-based radiotherapy. The TCR sequence derives from a man older than 75 with esophageal cancer. The chain uses TRBV6-5 and TRBJ2-1, with 8 bases aligning to TRBD2. The CDR3 DNA reads as TGTGCCAGCAGTTACCGGGGGGGAAGAAACAATGAGCAGTTCTTC. This codes for CASSYRGGRNNEQFF.